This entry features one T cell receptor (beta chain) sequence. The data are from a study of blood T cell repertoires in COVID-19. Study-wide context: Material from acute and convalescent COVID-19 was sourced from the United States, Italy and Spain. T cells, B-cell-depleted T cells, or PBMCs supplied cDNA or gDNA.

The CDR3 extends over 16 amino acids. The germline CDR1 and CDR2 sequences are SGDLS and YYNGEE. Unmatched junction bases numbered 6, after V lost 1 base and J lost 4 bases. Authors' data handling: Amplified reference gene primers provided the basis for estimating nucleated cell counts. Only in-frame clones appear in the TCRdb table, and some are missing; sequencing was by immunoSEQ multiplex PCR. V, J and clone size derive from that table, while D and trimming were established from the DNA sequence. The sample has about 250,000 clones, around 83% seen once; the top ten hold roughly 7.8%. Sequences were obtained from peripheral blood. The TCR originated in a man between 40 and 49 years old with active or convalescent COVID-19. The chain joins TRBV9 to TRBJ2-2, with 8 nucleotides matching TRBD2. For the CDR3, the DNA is TGTGCCAGCAGCGTAAGCGGGAGCAAAGTCACCGGGGAGCTGTTTTTT. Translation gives CASSVSGSKVTGELFF.